This T cell receptor beta chain was captured by sequencing in a study of blood T cell repertoires in COVID-19. At the level of the study: Nucleic acid was either cDNA or gDNA, and it came from T cells, B-cell-depleted T cells, or PBMCs.

In the study's own analysis: For nucleated cells, counts were estimated from reference gene primer amplification. Generated by immunoSEQ multiplex PCR, the TCRdb table keeps only in-frame clones and is missing some. V and J calls and clone size are copied from that table; D and trimming were computed from the DNA. The data show around 400,000 clones, with approximately 87% seen just once and roughly 2% held by the top ten. Per germline, CDR1 WSHSY and CDR2 SAAADI. V was clipped by 5 bases and J by 4 bases, with 17 bases between them. This CDR3 contains 15 residues. Sequencing was done on a sample of peripheral blood. The chain couples TRBV10-2 to TRBJ1-2; D is undetermined. This receptor was obtained from a woman in her sixties or seventies with COVID-19, enrolled during active disease. The CDR3 loop is CASSSHTLPSYGYTF. In DNA, the CDR3 is TGCGCCAGCAGTTCCCATACTCTCCCCTCCTATGGCTACACCTTC.